This T cell receptor (beta chain) was documented in a study of tumor and adjacent non-tumor tissue in lung cancer. Study as a whole: Histology: 12 adenocarcinoma, a couple of squamous cell carcinoma, 1 small cell lung cancer. Aged about 31 to 80 years, patients included more than nine men and a few women with stage I to III disease.

Turning to this clonotype: Its matching antigen is unknown.

Three rounds of nested PCR, following a modified ARM-PCR protocol, produced the TCRbeta library. TCRdb reanalysed the multiplex PCR reads using MiXCR and keeps one entry per CDR3 protein. The sample gives approximately 150,000 distinct CDR3 sequences, approximately 66% of which show up once; over 15% is in the top ten. V lost 1 base, J lost 5 bases, and 18 bases lay in between. The CDR3 covers 16 residues. From germline, CDR1 is MNHEY and CDR2 SVGAGI. This sample's RNA came from whole unsorted tissue. Between August and November 2014, newly diagnosed, chemotherapy-naive lung cancer patients underwent thoracic surgery in China. Notes on the study in general: Patients with more diverse tumor TCRs had worse survival.

Sequencing was carried out using lung tumor tissue. V and J are TRBV6-5 and TRBJ2-7; D is possibly TRBD2 (8 bases). The sequence was obtained from a man between 60 and 70 years old with small cell lung cancer. DNA of the CDR3: TGTGCCAGCAGTTACTACAGGGGTACTAGCGGCAACGAGCAGTACTTC. Protein sequence: CASSYYRGTSGNEQYF.